This T cell receptor beta chain was obtained from a study of beta chain features in type 1 diabetes. Study summary: Across every sample, 85 million to 120 million sorted cells were examined in total.

What was sequenced were expressed TCRB transcripts, since all of the isolated RNA had been reverse transcribed. Sequenced naive, central memory and regulatory T cell samples produced an average of around 4 million reads. Sequencing was performed with immunoSEQ multiplex PCR; in TCRdb, only in-frame clones are kept and a portion is missing. Of under 350,000 clones listed, under 8.5% are singletons. This clone was recorded only once. The sequenced material came from central memory CD4+ T cells from blood. The sequence was obtained from a woman aged 18-35 years in good health.

The CDR3 DNA sequence: TGTGCCAGCAGCTATCGCGGGGGGAGCTCCTACGAGCAGTACTTC. It translates to CASSYRGGSSYEQYF. The chain has TRBV5-4 and TRBJ2-7; TRBD2 matches 8 bases. J lost 0 bases, V lost 3 bases, and 5 bases had no gene match. Germline CDR1 and CDR2: SGHNT and YYREEE (reference sequence). This CDR3 has 15 amino acids.